This record covers a single T cell receptor (beta chain). Its target is unknown. Libraries were prepared by immunoSEQ multiplex PCR; TCRdb keeps only in-frame clonotypes and omits some of them. The data hold 60,000 to 75,000 clones, with roughly 84% observed a single time. CDR1 is LNHDA and CDR2 is SQIVND in the germline V gene (reference sequence). Between the trimmed V and J ends, which lost 7 bases and 2 bases, there was a span of 18 bases. This CDR3 region has 16 residues. The data derive from a study of neoadjuvant anti-PD-1 for oral cavity cancer. Study-level results: Each response group had just a few patients in TCR analyses. Treg/Th17 ratio rose with pretreatment blood and fell with post-treatment tumor TCRbeta clonality.

The TCR sequence derives from a person between 35 and 79 years old with oral cavity squamous cell carcinoma. The sequencing used PBMCs, collected before nivolumab (anti-PD-1) treatment. The V gene is TRBV19, the J gene TRBJ1-3; D unclear. CDR3 region: CASIKDSRRTGNTIYF. As DNA, the CDR3 is TGTGCCAGTATTAAGGATTCCAGGCGTACTGGAAACACCATATATTTT.